A selection of T cell receptor beta chains follows, all from one sample in a study of blood T cell repertoires in COVID-19. The assay was immunoSEQ multiplex PCR, and TCRdb's table has in-frame clones only and misses some. Of about 150,000 clones detected, roughly 88% appear once; the ten largest clones hold 0.95% to 1.5%. Sequencing was done on a sample of PBMCs or T cells enriched from blood (not recorded which). Receptors originate from a woman in her twenties or thirties with acute COVID-19. Both conserved end residues are part of each CDR3. A D gene is named only where the DNA matches it firmly. Some rows mark clone size as missing; the rest say once, few, many or name a class of expanded clone.

abundance | j_gene | d_gene | v_gene | CDR3nt | CDR3aa
- | TRBJ2-3 | - | TRBV2 | TGTGCCAGCAGTTGGACTAGCACAGATACGCAGTATTTT | CASSWTSTDTQYF
- | TRBJ2-3 | - | TRBV27 | TGTGCCAGCAGAGCACGCACAGATACGCAGTATTTT | CASRARTDTQYF
- | TRBJ1-2 | TRBD1 | TRBV4-2 | TGTGCCAGCAGCCAAGAAACCGGGACAGGGGGTTACGGCTACACCTTC | CASSQETGTGGYGYTF
- | TRBJ2-1 | - | TRBV7-9 | TGTGCCAGCAGCTTTAGCGGCACAGCCTACAATGAGCAGTTCTTC | CASSFSGTAYNEQFF
- | TRBJ1-6 | TRBD1 | TRBV6-5 | TGTGCCAGCAACGCTCCGACAGGGGATTGGTCACCCCTCCACTTT | CASNAPTGDWSPLHF
- | TRBJ2-1 | - | TRBV7-9 | TGTGCCAGCAGCCCGAGGGACACCTCCTCCTACAATGAGCAGTTCTTC | CASSPRDTSSYNEQFF
few | TRBJ1-1 | TRBD1 | TRBV30 | TGTGCCTGGCACGTACAGGGGTACACTGAAGCTTTCTTT | CAWHVQGYTEAFF
- | TRBJ2-3 | - | TRBV11-3 | TGTGCCAGCAGCCGTTTCGGGAGCACAGATACGCAGTATTTT | CASSRFGSTDTQYF
- | TRBJ1-1 | - | TRBV19 | TGTGCCAGTAGTATGTCTGGGGCCCTGAACACTGAAGCTTTCTTT | CASSMSGALNTEAFF
- | TRBJ1-4 | TRBD1 | TRBV7-9 | TGTGCCAGCAGCGCCTTACAGGGGCGAAGAGAAAAACTGTTTTTT | CASSALQGRREKLFF
- | TRBJ1-2 | - | TRBV6-5 | TGTGCCAGCAGGTCGACAAGCTATGGCTACACCTTC | CASRSTSYGYTF
many | TRBJ2-5 | TRBD2 | TRBV7-9 | TGTGCCGGAGGGGACGGGAGGATTCAAGAGACCCAGTACTTC | CAGGDGRIQETQYF
once | TRBJ2-1 | TRBD2 | TRBV30 | TGTGCCTGGAGTATCTCAGCGGGAGGGCCAAATGAGCAGTTCTTC | CAWSISAGGPNEQFF
- | TRBJ2-1 | - | TRBV11-2 | TGTGCCAGCAGCTTAGATTGGCAGGGGTACAATGAGCAGTTCTTC | CASSLDWQGYNEQFF
- | TRBJ2-7 | TRBD2 | TRBV7-8 | TGTGCCAGCAGCTTAACCGGGACTAGCGGGAGTCGTTTTTTGTACGAGCAGTACTTC | CASSLTGTSGSRFLYEQYF
- | TRBJ2-7 | TRBD1 | TRBV5-1 | TGCGCCAGCAGCTTAGATGGGACAGCCTACGAGCAGTACTTC | CASSLDGTAYEQYF
- | TRBJ2-7 | TRBD1 | TRBV12-5 | TGTGCTAGTGGTCCGGACAGGGGCGAGCAGTACTTC | CASGPDRGEQYF
- | TRBJ2-7 | TRBD2 | TRBV13 | TGTGCCAGCGCGGCCCGACTAGCGGGAGAAGTCTACGAGCAGTACTTC | CASAARLAGEVYEQYF
- | TRBJ2-7 | - | TRBV6-2/TRBV6-3 | TGTGCCAGCAGTACCGGGACATCCTACGAGCAGTACTTC | CASSTGTSYEQYF
- | TRBJ1-6 | - | TRBV5-1 | TGCGCCAGCAGCTTGGTATACGGGGGGCTGGGGTCACCCCTCCACTTT | CASSLVYGGLGSPLHF
- | TRBJ1-3 | - | TRBV3-1/TRBV3-2 | TGTGCCAGCAGCAGGGGCTCTGGAAACACCATATATTTT | CASSRGSGNTIYF
- | TRBJ2-7 | TRBD2 | TRBV30 | TGTGCCTGGGGACTAGCGGGAGCTCACGAGCAGTACTTC | CAWGLAGAHEQYF
few | TRBJ2-1 | - | TRBV27 | TGTGCCAGCAGCGGAGACGGGATCTACAATGAGCAGTTCTTC | CASSGDGIYNEQFF
- | TRBJ1-5 | - | TRBV28 | TGTGCCAGCAGTTTTTTGGGGGGTAATCAGCCCCAGCATTTT | CASSFLGGNQPQHF
- | TRBJ2-2 | - | TRBV7-3 | TGTGCCAGCAGCTTAATGTCTAGTGAGGCCGGGGAGCTGTTTTTT | CASSLMSSEAGELFF
- | TRBJ1-2 | - | TRBV7-2 | TGTGCCAGCAGCATGCCAGGGAGGAGCGTTTATGGCTACACCTTC | CASSMPGRSVYGYTF
many | TRBJ2-1 | - | TRBV6-4 | TGTGCCAGCAGTGACTCGAGGGAGGGGGGCAATGAGCAGTTCTTC | CASSDSREGGNEQFF
- | TRBJ2-3 | TRBD2 | TRBV14 | TGTGCCAGCAGCCATCTACCGGGACTAGAGTTCGCAGATACGCAGTATTTT | CASSHLPGLEFADTQYF
- | TRBJ2-7 | - | TRBV24-1 | TGTGCCACCAGTGATTTGGGCAGGGACGAGCAGTACTTC | CATSDLGRDEQYF
- | TRBJ2-6 | TRBD1 | TRBV5-1 | TGCGCCAGCAGCAACCGGGACAGGGGGCGCTTACCCCCAATCTCTGGGGCCAACGTCCTGACTTTC | CASSNRDRGRLPPISGANVLTF
- | TRBJ1-2 | TRBD1 | TRBV18 | TGTGCCAGCTCACCGCGGGACAGGGCGGACTATGGCTACACCTTC | CASSPRDRADYGYTF
- | TRBJ2-6 | TRBD2 | TRBV3-1/TRBV3-2 | TGTGCCAGCAGCCAAGATGGAAGGACTAGCGGGAGCTCTGGGGCCAACGTCCTGACTTTC | CASSQDGRTSGSSGANVLTF
- | TRBJ2-3 | TRBD2 | TRBV6-4 | TGTGCCAGCAGTCGATCCCCGGGGGAGGGGGATACGCAGTATTTT | CASSRSPGEGDTQYF
once | TRBJ1-2 | - | TRBV5-1 | TGCGCCAGCAGCCCCGCAGAGGGCCTGTCTATGGGTTACACCTTC | CASSPAEGLSMGYTF
- | TRBJ2-2 | - | TRBV19 | TGTGCCAGTAGGATAGGGCGGGACGGGAACACCGGGGAGCTGTTTTTT | CASRIGRDGNTGELFF